These 11 T cell receptor beta chains were sequenced from one sample in a study of blood T cell repertoires in COVID-19. Some clones are missing from TCRdb's copy, which holds only in-frame ones; the method was immunoSEQ multiplex PCR. The sample records about 230,000 clones, under 90% being singletons. The sequenced sample consisted of peripheral blood. The receptors come from a man aged 50 to 60 with COVID-19, enrolled during active disease.

The chain uses TRBV29-1 and TRBJ1-4; 8 nucleotides match TRBD1. With 5 bases clipped from V and 5 bases from J, the junction kept 4 bases outside the gene matches. Germline V gives CDR1 SQVTM, CDR2 ANQGSEA. The CDR3 runs to 13 residues. The CDR3 here is CSVSYRGNEKLFF. The CDR3 DNA reads TGCAGCGTTTCTTACAGGGGGAATGAAAAACTGTTTTTT.

The chain combines TRBV5-1 with TRBJ1-1; D is unresolved. V was trimmed by 7 bases and J by 11 bases, leaving 9 bases between them. The CDR3 spans 9 residues. In germline, CDR1 is SGHRS, CDR2 YFSETQ. In nucleotides, the CDR3 is TGCGCCAGCGTGGTCCGGGCTTTCTTT. Amino acids: CASVVRAFF. Complete variable domain (other parts from reference TRBV5-1 and TRBJ1-1): KAGVTQTPRYLIKTRGQQVTLSCSPISGHRSVSWYQQTPGQGLQFLFEYFSETQRNKGNFPGRFSGRQFSNSRSEMNVSTLELGDSALYLCASVVRAFFGQGTRLTVV.

Notes on this clone: This same CDR3 is encoded by further DNA sequences in the sample. This chain uses TRBV5-4 with TRBJ1-1; the match to TRBD1 covers 9 bases. Germline values: CDR1 SGHNT, CDR2 YYREEE (reference sequence). J was trimmed by 1 base and V by 4 bases; bases with no gene match: 2. The CDR3 length is 14 residues. The CDR3, as DNA: TGTGCCAGCAGCCGGGACAGGGAGAACACTGAAGCTTTCTTT. It translates to CASSRDRENTEAFF.

This chain uses TRBV5-1 with TRBJ2-7, with D perhaps matching TRBD1 (5 bases). The CDR3 is 12 amino acids. Trimming took 5 bases from V and 0 from J, leaving 6 bases between them. Germline V lookup: CDR1 SGHRS, CDR2 YFSETQ. CDR3 sequence reads: CASRGDSYEQYF. DNA for the CDR3: TGCGCCAGCAGAGGGGACTCCTACGAGCAGTACTTC.

The gene calls are TRBV25-1 and TRBJ2-7; maybe TRBD2 (5 bases). The CDR3 totals 13 residues. CDR1 is MGHDK, CDR2 SYGVNS, per germline. V was trimmed by 2 bases and J by 6 bases, leaving 11 bases between them. CDR3 amino acids: CASSEQLGAEQYF. For the CDR3, the DNA is TGTGCCAGCAGTGAACAACTAGGTGCCGAGCAGTACTTC.

The chain is built from TRBV19 and TRBJ2-5, with 7 bases lining up with TRBD1. Germline trimming cut 1 base from V and 5 bases from J; bases unmatched to any gene: 7. CDR3 length: 15 amino acids. CDR1 is LNHDA, CDR2 SQIVND, per germline (reference sequence). CDR3 in amino acids: CASSIAPGGLETQYF. CDR3 sequence (DNA): TGTGCCAGTAGTATAGCCCCAGGGGGTCTGGAGACCCAGTACTTC.

The V call is TRBV4-1, the J call TRBJ2-5; a weak D match, TRBD2 (7 bases). V lost 1 base and J lost 4, with 13 bases in between. Germline assignment: CDR1 MGHRA and CDR2 YSYEKL. This CDR3 region has 15 residues. The CDR3 loop is CASSQVQGGGETQYF. CDR3 in DNA: TGCGCCAGCAGCCAAGTTCAAGGGGGGGGAGAGACCCAGTACTTC.

The J gene is TRBJ2-7, the V gene TRBV7-9, with a tentative D call TRBD1 (5 bases). CDR1 is SEHNR, CDR2 FQNEAQ, per germline (reference sequence). The CDR3 extends over 12 amino acids. V was clipped by 4 bases and J by 8 bases, with 12 bases between them. The CDR3 loop reads CASSSRQLKQYF. Written as DNA, the CDR3 is TGTGCCAGCAGCTCTAGACAGCTAAAGCAGTACTTC.

V and J are TRBV10-3 and TRBJ2-3; D possibly corresponds to TRBD1 (6 bases). The CDR3 totals 13 residues. V gave up 8 bases and J gave up 1 base, with 10 bases separating them. Germline assignment: CDR1 ENHRY and CDR2 SYGVKD. The CDR3 sequence is CAIRAGGTDTQYF. CDR3 coding DNA: TGTGCCATCCGGGCAGGGGGCACAGATACGCAGTATTTT.

The rearrangement joins TRBV4-3 to TRBJ2-1, with a tentative D call TRBD2 (6 bases). The V end lost 3 bases, the J end lost 3 bases, and 18 bases lay between the germline ends. Per germline, CDR1 LGHNA and CDR2 YSLEER. This CDR3 is 17 amino acids long. The CDR3 DNA follows: TGCGCCAGCAGCCAGGACCTTTCGGGGGACCGCTACAATGAGCAGTTCTTC. Its translation is CASSQDLSGDRYNEQFF.

This clone came up once. This chain joins TRBV14 and TRBJ2-7; 9 bases agree with TRBD1. V trimming: 0 bases; J trimming: 5 bases; junction bases outside the gene matches: 5. Germline V gene lookup returns CDR1 SGHDN and CDR2 FVKESK. This CDR3 is built from 15 residues. The CDR3 loop reads CASSQDPRDRDEQYF. CDR3 nucleotide sequence: TGTGCCAGCAGCCAAGATCCCCGGGACAGGGACGAGCAGTACTTC.